A selection of T cell receptor beta chains follows, all from one sample in a study of OX40 agonist ivuxolimab in advanced cancers. Using immunoSEQ multiplex PCR, the repertoire was profiled, and TCRdb retains in-frame clones only, with some absent. The sample holds some 60,000 clones, about 90% seen once. Sequencing used CD4+ or CD8+ T cells sorted from blood, obtained in a trial of the OX40 agonist ivuxolimab. Receptor source: an adult with an advanced solid tumor such as melanoma, head and neck, liver or kidney cancer. The CDR3 runs from the conserved cysteine through the conserved F or W. The order of the fields is V gene, D gene, J gene, clone size, CDR3 protein, CDR3 DNA. D genes are given only for firm matches. For some rows the clone size is stated as once, few or many, or as a class when expanded; others skip it.

>TRBV29-1|NA|TRBJ2-3|NA
CSVVWTASTDTQYF
TGCAGCGTCGTCTGGACAGCAAGCACAGATACGCAGTATTTT
>TRBV10-3|NA|TRBJ2-7|once
CAISRAGEQYF
TGTGCCATCAGTAGGGCGGGAGAGCAGTACTTC
>TRBV6-1|NA|TRBJ2-2|NA
CASTNTGELFF
TGTGCCAGCACAAACACCGGGGAGCTGTTTTTT
>TRBV4-3|TRBD2|TRBJ2-1|NA
CASSRQILAGSEGDNEQFF
TGCGCCAGCAGCCGCCAGATACTAGCGGGAAGTGAGGGGGACAATGAGCAGTTCTTC
>TRBV5-8|TRBD1|TRBJ1-5|NA
CASSFRDRAGPSNQPQHF
TGTGCCAGCAGCTTTCGGGACAGGGCGGGGCCGAGCAATCAGCCCCAGCATTTT
>TRBV13|NA|TRBJ2-2|NA
CASSLNRGTVNTGELFF
TGTGCCAGCAGCTTAAATCGCGGGACAGTTAACACCGGGGAGCTGTTTTTT
>TRBV27|NA|TRBJ2-4|NA
CASSPFVPLTGPSNIQYF
TGTGCCAGCAGTCCCTTCGTTCCCCTTACGGGTCCCTCAAACATTCAGTACTTC
>TRBV11-2|TRBD2|TRBJ2-2|NA
CASSTPTRGLAGLTGELFF
TGTGCCAGCAGCACCCCCACCCGAGGACTAGCGGGACTCACCGGGGAGCTGTTTTTT
>TRBV5-1|NA|TRBJ1-1|NA
CASSLEGRTAMNTEAFF
TGCGCCAGCAGCTTGGAGGGGAGAACCGCGATGAACACTGAAGCTTTCTTT
>TRBV4-1|TRBD1|TRBJ2-7|NA
CASSHPGQGSEQYF
TGCGCCAGCAGCCACCCGGGACAGGGGTCCGAGCAGTACTTC
>TRBV2|TRBD2|TRBJ2-7|few
CASTLGLLAGDEQYF
TGTGCCAGCACCCTGGGGCTACTAGCGGGCGACGAGCAGTACTTC
>TRBV5-6|TRBD2|TRBJ2-7|NA
CASSWILAGGHYEQYF
TGTGCCAGCAGCTGGATACTAGCGGGGGGGCATTACGAGCAGTACTTC
>TRBV4-3|NA|TRBJ1-5|NA
CASSQDSGQASNQPQHF
TGCGCCAGCAGCCAAGATTCGGGGCAGGCTAGCAATCAGCCCCAGCATTTT
>TRBV7-3|TRBD2|TRBJ2-2|NA
CASSLGGSTGELFF
TGTGCCAGCAGCTTGGGAGGGAGCACCGGGGAGCTGTTTTTT
>TRBV7-9|NA|TRBJ2-7|NA
CASVAGEVSHEQYF
TGTGCCAGCGTAGCCGGGGAGGTTTCCCACGAGCAGTACTTC
>TRBV7-6|TRBD1|TRBJ2-7|NA
CASSLTLPGQGPYEQYF
TGTGCCAGCAGCCTTACCCTACCGGGACAGGGGCCCTACGAGCAGTACTTC
>TRBV29-1|TRBD1|TRBJ2-7|NA
CSAGDRGYEQYF
TGCAGCGCCGGTGACAGGGGCTACGAGCAGTACTTC
>TRBV21-1|NA|TRBJ2-7|few
CASSIAPDSTRERDLGEQYF
TGTGCCAGCAGTATAGCCCCGGACAGCACCAGGGAGCGGGACCTCGGCGAGCAGTACTTC
>TRBV27|TRBD1|TRBJ2-7|NA
CASSMGQSYEQYF
TGTGCCAGCAGTATGGGACAGAGCTACGAGCAGTACTTC
>TRBV28|NA|TRBJ1-5|NA
CASSSSPPNQPQHF
TGTGCCAGCAGTTCTTCCCCCCCCAATCAGCCCCAGCATTTT
>TRBV13|NA|TRBJ2-3|NA
CASSPGRLSTDTQYF
TGTGCCAGCAGCCCCGGGCGGCTTAGCACAGATACGCAGTATTTT
>TRBV28|TRBD2|TRBJ2-1|NA
CASSHLAVSSYNEQFF
TGTGCCAGCAGCCACCTAGCGGTAAGCTCCTACAATGAGCAGTTCTTC
>TRBV4-1|TRBD2|TRBJ2-7|NA
CASSLGLAASYEQYF
TGCGCCAGCAGCCTGGGACTAGCGGCCTCCTACGAGCAGTACTTC
>TRBV4-1|TRBD1|TRBJ2-7|NA
CASCLRQGSYEQYF
TGCGCCAGCTGCCTAAGACAGGGGAGCTACGAGCAGTACTTC
>TRBV4-1|NA|TRBJ2-2|NA
CASSQAGGELFF
TGCGCCAGCAGCCAAGCTGGCGGGGAGCTGTTTTTT
>TRBV10-1|TRBD1|TRBJ2-7|NA
CASSLTGGSAYEQYF
TGCGCCAGCAGTCTCACAGGGGGCTCGGCCTACGAGCAGTACTTC
>TRBV4-3|NA|TRBJ2-1|NA
CASATGAVGRGQFF
TGCGCCAGCGCTACGGGGGCCGTCGGTCGGGGGCAGTTCTTC
>TRBV7-6|NA|TRBJ2-1|once
CASTLGGPAYNEQFF
TGTGCCAGCACCCTCGGGGGTCCCGCCTACAATGAGCAGTTCTTC
>TRBV19|NA|TRBJ2-2|NA
CASSFFREQTNTGELFF
TGTGCCAGTAGTTTCTTCCGCGAGCAGACGAACACCGGGGAGCTGTTTTTT
>TRBV28|TRBD1|TRBJ2-7|NA
CASSFRTGSYEQYF
TGTGCCAGCAGTTTCCGGACAGGAAGCTACGAGCAGTACTTC
>TRBV5-1|TRBD1|TRBJ1-1|NA
CASRIQGGTEAFF
TGCGCCAGCCGTATACAGGGGGGCACTGAAGCTTTCTTT
>TRBV11-3|NA|TRBJ2-1|NA
CASSLYGSPGEQFF
TGTGCCAGCAGCTTATATGGGTCTCCGGGGGAGCAGTTCTTC
>TRBV6-4|NA|TRBJ2-7|NA
CASSDNRECIGQYF
TGTGCCAGCAGTGATAATCGGGAGTGTATTGGGCAGTACTTC
>TRBV19|NA|TRBJ1-1|NA
CASTPGGLINTEAFF
TGTGCCAGTACCCCGGGGGGCCTAATTAACACTGAAGCTTTCTTT
>TRBV18|TRBD1|TRBJ2-7|NA
CASSPEGDREVGEQYF
TGTGCCAGCTCACCTGAAGGGGACAGGGAAGTTGGCGAGCAGTACTTC
>TRBV2|NA|TRBJ1-6|NA
CASSRGSPLHF
TGTGCCAGTAGCCGGGGGTCACCCCTCCACTTT
>TRBV28|TRBD1|TRBJ2-7|NA
CASSGAGGPVWSYEQYF
TGTGCCAGCAGCGGGGCAGGGGGCCCCGTTTGGTCCTACGAGCAGTACTTC
>TRBV6-5|NA|TRBJ2-1|NA
CASSPGTYIYNEQFF
TGTGCCAGCAGTCCCGGGACTTATATCTACAATGAGCAGTTCTTC
>TRBV5-6|NA|TRBJ1-5|NA
CASSLAGAWNQPQHF
TGTGCCAGCAGCTTGGCGGGGGCTTGGAATCAGCCCCAGCATTTT
>TRBV6-5|NA|TRBJ1-2|NA
CASSWGPGQTNYGYTF
TGTGCCAGCAGTTGGGGACCGGGACAAACTAACTATGGCTACACCTTC
>TRBV5-6|NA|TRBJ1-1|NA
CASSRWVEGRTEAFF
TGTGCCAGCAGCCGGTGGGTTGAAGGGCGGACTGAAGCTTTCTTT
>TRBV9|TRBD1|TRBJ2-7|NA
CASSLSSGTGMYEQYF
TGTGCCAGCAGCTTGTCCTCCGGGACAGGGATGTACGAGCAGTACTTC
>TRBV11-2|TRBD2|TRBJ2-1|few
CASSSPGLAGRNEQFF
TGTGCCAGCAGCAGTCCGGGACTAGCGGGCAGAAATGAGCAGTTCTTC
>TRBV19|TRBD1|TRBJ2-2|NA
CASNKRDRTNTGELFF
TGTGCCAGTAACAAACGGGACAGGACGAACACCGGGGAGCTGTTTTTT
>TRBV7-9|NA|TRBJ2-3|NA
CASSQDWADTQYF
TGTGCCAGCAGCCAAGATTGGGCAGATACGCAGTATTTT
>TRBV9|TRBD2|TRBJ2-3|NA
CASSGGTSVTDTQYF
TGTGCCAGCAGCGGCGGGACTAGCGTCACAGATACGCAGTATTTT
>TRBV28|NA|TRBJ1-4|NA
CASSLRALAEKLFF
TGTGCCAGCAGTTTACGGGCCCTGGCTGAAAAACTGTTTTTT
>TRBV30|NA|TRBJ2-1|NA
CAWSVLGAGEQFF
TGTGCCTGGAGTGTACTTGGGGCGGGTGAGCAGTTCTTC